These T cell receptor beta chains were read from a single sample in a study of cytomegalovirus exposure and HLA in healthy donors. Profiled with immunoSEQ multiplex PCR; TCRdb holds only in-frame clones, not every one. The sample lists 120,000 to 150,000 clones, over 75% seen once, with approximately 2.3% in the top ten. The sample was PBMCs. The receptors shown here come from a male donor in good health and CMV-seronegative. CDR3s include the opening cysteine and the closing phenylalanine or tryptophan. The D gene is left open where the match is weak.

CDR3 DNA	CDR3 protein	D gene	V gene	J gene
TGTGCCAGCAGCTTGTTTGTGGGAGGCGTGTTGAATGAGCAGTTCTTC	CASSLFVGGVLNEQFF	NA	TRBV5-4	TRBJ2-1
TGTGCCAGCAGCAGGACAGGGGAAGATACGCAGTATTTT	CASSRTGEDTQYF	TRBD1	TRBV27	TRBJ2-3
TGTGCCAGCAGGGTTGTTCCCTTTACTCCCGAGAACACTGAAGCTTTCTTT	CASRVVPFTPENTEAFF	NA	TRBV27	TRBJ1-1
TGTGCCAGCAGCTTAGGCCTCCCGGGAGTGGCGTCCGGGGAGCTGTTTTTT	CASSLGLPGVASGELFF	NA	TRBV13	TRBJ2-2
TGTGCCAGCAGCCGCAACGACCTAGCGGGGTCTTACGAGCAGTACTTC	CASSRNDLAGSYEQYF	TRBD2	TRBV28	TRBJ2-7
TGTGCCAGCAGCTTGGGACTCTCCGACGGTAGCTACACCTTC	CASSLGLSDGSYTF	NA	TRBV7-6	TRBJ1-2
TGTGCCAGCAGTTTCTACCGTGCGGACACTGAAGCTTTCTTT	CASSFYRADTEAFF	NA	TRBV6-5	TRBJ1-1
TGTGCCAGCAGCTGGGACAGGCACTACGAGCAGTACTTC	CASSWDRHYEQYF	TRBD1	TRBV5-8	TRBJ2-7
TGTGCCAGCAGCTTAGGACAGAATGGCTACACCTTC	CASSLGQNGYTF	NA	TRBV7-9	TRBJ1-2
TGTGCCAGCAGCTTTGGCCCCCAGGGATCTAGCACAGATACGCAGTATTTT	CASSFGPQGSSTDTQYF	NA	TRBV7-6	TRBJ2-3
TGTGCCAGCAGCGTAGAGGCTATGAGCGGGAGTTCCGATGAGCAGTTCTTC	CASSVEAMSGSSDEQFF	TRBD2	TRBV9	TRBJ2-1
TGTGCCAGTGTCCCTAGCGGTCCCTACAATGAGCAGTTCTTC	CASVPSGPYNEQFF	TRBD2	TRBV19	TRBJ2-1
TGTGCCAGCAGCCCCGTGCAGACAGTGGAGACCCAGTACTTC	CASSPVQTVETQYF	NA	TRBV7-9	TRBJ2-5
TGTGCCAGCAGATCTAGCGGCTCCCAATTCTACAATGAGCAGTTCTTC	CASRSSGSQFYNEQFF	TRBD2	TRBV6-6	TRBJ2-1
TGTGCCAGCAGCCACAGGGGTAACTATGGCTACACCTTC	CASSHRGNYGYTF	TRBD1	TRBV7-3	TRBJ1-2
TGTGCCAGCAGGATACAACTAGCGGGCCACTACGAGCAGTACTTC	CASRIQLAGHYEQYF	TRBD2	TRBV6-5	TRBJ2-7
TGTGCCAGCAGCTTAAGGACTCGGCTCTCTGGGGCCAACGTCCTGACTTTC	CASSLRTRLSGANVLTF	NA	TRBV9	TRBJ2-6
TGTGCCAGCAGCCAAGTTCCCGGGACAGGGAACGAGCAGTACTTC	CASSQVPGTGNEQYF	TRBD1	TRBV4-2	TRBJ2-7